The rows below give T cell receptor beta chains drawn from one sample of a study of cytomegalovirus exposure and HLA in healthy donors. Generated by immunoSEQ multiplex PCR, the TCRdb table keeps only in-frame clones and is missing some. The sample has some 150,000 clones, 60% to 80% seen once. The sample taken for sequencing was PBMCs. The receptors were sampled from a young man in good health and CMV-seropositive. The CDR3 runs from the conserved cysteine through the conserved F or W.

TRBV5-1,TRBJ1-2,CASSPTSTGGYTF
TRBV18,TRBJ2-7,CASSRETGGKQYF
TRBV19,TRBJ1-2,CASSIEGAYGYTF
TRBV11-2,TRBJ2-7,CASSWAGGAEQYF
TRBV4-1,TRBJ1-1,CASSPRGGLMNTEAFF
TRBV7-3,TRBJ2-1,CASSATGGNEQFF
TRBV4-1,TRBJ2-1,CASSQTGTRLYNEQFF
TRBV28,TRBJ1-2,CASSPGGGGYGYTF
TRBV28,TRBJ1-5,CASSPRTGDQPQHF
TRBV11-2,TRBJ2-3,CASSLVVENTQYF
TRBV2,TRBJ2-7,CASSGTTSYEQYF
TRBV27,TRBJ2-7,CASSFAMGPYEQYF
TRBV6-5,TRBJ1-2,CASSYTGGLGYTF
TRBV5-1,TRBJ1-1,CASSLAGFGTEAFF
TRBV19,TRBJ2-3,CASSTDGIDTQYF
TRBV5-1,TRBJ2-7,CASSLRGGPYEQYF
TRBV11-2,TRBJ1-2,CASRPDGGRDGYTF
TRBV9,TRBJ2-5,CASSLGGRETQYF
TRBV29-1,TRBJ2-5,CSVVPTGVETQYF
TRBV15,TRBJ2-7,CATSRDLAGVNYEQYF
TRBV7-2,TRBJ2-3,CASRWIGQGMRADTQYF
TRBV5-6,TRBJ2-7,CASSRTDTYEQYF
TRBV15,TRBJ2-5,CATSREGETQYF
TRBV27,TRBJ1-1,CASSLLAPVNTEAFF
TRBV9,TRBJ2-5,CASSETGVGETQYF
TRBV19,TRBJ2-3,CASSISPNTDTQYF
TRBV30,TRBJ2-4,CAWSMAGGSDIQYF
TRBV7-9,TRBJ2-3,CASSLQGGTDTQYF
TRBV5-4,TRBJ1-2,CASSSAPRQDNYGYTF
TRBV2,TRBJ2-5,CASSRKTDGTQYF
TRBV25-1,.,CASSVRGKGYEQYF
TRBV27,TRBJ2-7,CASSFGWQGNEQYF
TRBV5-1,TRBJ1-2,CASSLSGGDNGYTF
TRBV10-3,TRBJ1-1,CAIRALFEGNTEAFF
TRBV27,TRBJ1-3,CASSLQGAIGNTIYF
TRBV15,TRBJ2-4,CATSPPPKNIQYF
TRBV25-1,TRBJ2-7,CASSPTTGLKYEQYF
TRBV15,TRBJ1-1,CATSRIGGRTEAFF
TRBV19,TRBJ2-2,CASSLQGRSTGELFF